The present T cell receptor (beta chain) was sequenced within a study of blood T cell repertoires in COVID-19. The assay was immunoSEQ multiplex PCR, and TCRdb's table has in-frame clones only and misses some. The table lists 35,000 to 45,000 clones, 80% to 90% of them singletons. The V segment lost 7 bases and the J segment 4 bases; nucleotides outside the gene matches: 4. The germline gives CDR1 SEHNR, CDR2 FQNEAQ (reference sequence). This CDR3 spans 14 amino acids. The sequencing sample was made of peripheral blood. This TCR was recovered from a woman in her 70s in a cohort sampled during active COVID-19. The chain employs TRBV7-9 and TRBJ2-1; 10 positions agree with TRBD2. The CDR3 here is CASILTSGYNEQFF. The CDR3 DNA reads TGTGCCAGCATCCTGACTAGCGGGTACAATGAGCAGTTCTTC.